Described below is a single T cell receptor beta chain sequence and its context. The entry originates in a study of T cells of healthy individuals. TCRdb processed the 5' RACE reads anew with MiXCR; each CDR3 protein has one entry. This table holds around 53,000 distinct CDR3 sequences, 14% to 15% found once. Between the trimmed V and J ends, which lost 0 bases and 2 bases, there was a span of 16 bases. This CDR3 has 17 residues. Germline values: CDR1 MGHRA, CDR2 YSYEKL. This TCR was sampled from a human donor in good health. V gene TRBV4-1 combines with J gene TRBJ1-2; possible D gene TRBD1, 5 bases. In DNA, the CDR3 is TGCGCCAGCAGCCAAGACCCGGCAGGGACGGGAAACTATGGCTACACCTTC. Translating it yields CASSQDPAGTGNYGYTF.